This T cell receptor (beta chain) was recovered during a study of shared T cell receptors in the human thymus (dated by TCRdb to about 2021). With respect to the entire study: The study examined how self-reactive, shared T-cell receptor alpha chains are generated in the human thymus.

The library was made by the immunoSEQ multiplex PCR assay. TCRdb provides this immuneACCESS table in a form limited to in-frame rearrangements. Some clones are lacking; in checked studies, under half of them reflect an unresolved V gene, and why the rest are absent is not known. The sample table lists hundreds of thousands of clones, 70% to 90% of them with a count of one. Roughly 0.01% of the sample goes to the ten largest clones. V ends up 4 bases short and J 5 bases short, with an unmatched junction base count of 17. Including the terminal cysteine and phenylalanine, the CDR3 comprises 18 residues. Only the CDR3 part of the read is kept: 54 bases, read in frame from the first base. According to the germline V gene, CDR1 reads SGHNT and CDR2 reads YENEEA. Concerning this clone itself: What antigen it recognizes has not been identified. No clone much larger than this one lies a single base away; base qualities are absent.

The same specimen was also included in a second study, on human thymus T cells. Drawing on the second study: In Finland, the donors were immunologically healthy infants who were having open corrective cardiac surgery for congenital heart defects. The thymus tissue came from surgical resects taken out during corrective cardiac surgery. Both the thymic and the peripheral blood repertoires appeared to show biased V and J gene segment usage. The related research found that thymic TCR repertoires overlapped highly between unrelated individuals. The study described the TCR alpha and beta repertoires in under 10 infant thymus samples and a few matching peripheral blood samples. The infant donors were about 6 to 250 days old, and the cohort included more than five males and a couple of females. Thymocytes were mechanically released from the tissue and were stored as pellets of about 9-33 million cells at -70 degrees C. A QIAsymphony instrument was used to extract genomic DNA from frozen cell pellets. The immunoSEQ multiplex PCR assay was used to amplify the TCRB and TCRAD loci from a standardized amount of quality-controlled genomic DNA. The V(D)J region was spanned by amplicons of a length sufficient to cover the CDR3 and to identify V and J genes. The commercial immunoSEQ service was used to sequence amplicons on an Illumina platform. Primer bias and sequencing errors were corrected as previously described, and TCRAD and TCRB definitions were based on the IMGT database. The repertoires were analysed using immunoSEQ Analyzer 3.0 and VDJTools for basic statistics, V/J segment usage, diversity estimates, rarefaction and pairwise overlap. Diversity was estimated with Chao1, ChaoE, Efron-Thisted, Shannon and inverse Simpson indices, and also on datasets down-sampled to the smallest sample. For repertoire overlap, CDR3 nucleotide sequence, V gene and J gene had to match strictly, and clustering was done by Jaccard-based multidimensional scaling. Thymus samples yielded on average around 810,000 unique TCRB clonotypes, compared with roughly 76,000 from blood samples.

The sequencing sample was made of thymocytes. The clonotype was recovered from a girl less than two years old with a congenital heart defect. Donor details come from another sample of the same person, matched by shared clones. Recombination connected TRBV11-3 to TRBJ2-5; 9 nucleotides in the junction match TRBD1. The DNA reads TGTGCCAGCAGCTCACCCGGGACAGGGCCCGACCGGGGGGAGACCCAGTACTTC. This is translated as CASSSPGTGPDRGETQYF. The CDR3 plus the reference TRBV11-3 and TRBJ2-5 genes for the other parts give the full variable domain: EAGVVQSPRYKIIEKKQPVAFWCNPISGHNTLYWYLQNLGQGPELLIRYENEEAVDDSQLPKDRFSAERLKGVDSTLKIQPAELGDSAVYLCASSSPGTGPDRGETQYFGPGTRLLVL.